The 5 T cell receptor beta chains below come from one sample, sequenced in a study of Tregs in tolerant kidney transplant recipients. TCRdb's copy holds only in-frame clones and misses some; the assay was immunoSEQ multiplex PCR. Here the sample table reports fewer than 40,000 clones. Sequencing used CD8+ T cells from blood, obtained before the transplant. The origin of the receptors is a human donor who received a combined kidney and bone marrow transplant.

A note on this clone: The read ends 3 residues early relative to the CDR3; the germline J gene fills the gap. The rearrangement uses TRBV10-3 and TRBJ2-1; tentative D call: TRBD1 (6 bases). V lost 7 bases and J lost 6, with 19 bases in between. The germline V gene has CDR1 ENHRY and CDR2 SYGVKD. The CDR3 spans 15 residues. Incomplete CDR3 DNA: TGTGCCATCACCTCAAGAGGGGGAGCTGGCAATGAG. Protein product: CAITSRGGAGNE. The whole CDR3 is CAITSRGGAGNEQFF.

The CDR3 reads CASSSTGNYGYTF. Partial CDR3 DNA: TGTGCCAGCAGCTCGACAGGGAACTATGGC. This chain links TRBV7-6 with TRBJ1-2; 7 nucleotides match TRBD1. Coverage ceases 3 residues before the CDR3 finishes, and the germline J gene fills in the end. This CDR3 region has 13 residues. Germline CDR1 and CDR2: SGHVS and FNYEAQ. V gave up 4 bases and J gave up 2 bases; unmatched junction bases: 1.

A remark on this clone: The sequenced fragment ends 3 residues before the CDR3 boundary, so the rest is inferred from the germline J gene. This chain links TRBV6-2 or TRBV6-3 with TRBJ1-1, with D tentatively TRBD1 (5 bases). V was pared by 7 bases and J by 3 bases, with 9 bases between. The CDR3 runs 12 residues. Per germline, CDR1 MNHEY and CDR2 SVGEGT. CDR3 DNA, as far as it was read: TGTGCCAGCAATCGGGGGGACACTGAA. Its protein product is CASNRGDTE. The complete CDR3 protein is CASNRGDTEAFF.

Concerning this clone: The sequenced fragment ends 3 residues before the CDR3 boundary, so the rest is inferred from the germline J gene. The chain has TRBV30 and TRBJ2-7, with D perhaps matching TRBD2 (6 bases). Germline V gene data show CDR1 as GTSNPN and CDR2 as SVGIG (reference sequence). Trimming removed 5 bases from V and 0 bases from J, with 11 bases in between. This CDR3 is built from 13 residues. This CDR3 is CAWQAGLSYEQYF. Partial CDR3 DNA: TGTGCCTGGCAAGCGGGTCTCTCCTACGAG.

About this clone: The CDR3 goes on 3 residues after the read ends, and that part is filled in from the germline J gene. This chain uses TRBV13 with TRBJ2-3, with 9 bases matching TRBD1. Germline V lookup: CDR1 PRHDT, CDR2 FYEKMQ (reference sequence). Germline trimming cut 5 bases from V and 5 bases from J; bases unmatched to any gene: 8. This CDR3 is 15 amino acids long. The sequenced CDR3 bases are TGTGCCAGCAGCGGGCGGGACAGGGAGGAAGATACG. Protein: CASSGRDREEDT. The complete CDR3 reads CASSGRDREEDTQYF.